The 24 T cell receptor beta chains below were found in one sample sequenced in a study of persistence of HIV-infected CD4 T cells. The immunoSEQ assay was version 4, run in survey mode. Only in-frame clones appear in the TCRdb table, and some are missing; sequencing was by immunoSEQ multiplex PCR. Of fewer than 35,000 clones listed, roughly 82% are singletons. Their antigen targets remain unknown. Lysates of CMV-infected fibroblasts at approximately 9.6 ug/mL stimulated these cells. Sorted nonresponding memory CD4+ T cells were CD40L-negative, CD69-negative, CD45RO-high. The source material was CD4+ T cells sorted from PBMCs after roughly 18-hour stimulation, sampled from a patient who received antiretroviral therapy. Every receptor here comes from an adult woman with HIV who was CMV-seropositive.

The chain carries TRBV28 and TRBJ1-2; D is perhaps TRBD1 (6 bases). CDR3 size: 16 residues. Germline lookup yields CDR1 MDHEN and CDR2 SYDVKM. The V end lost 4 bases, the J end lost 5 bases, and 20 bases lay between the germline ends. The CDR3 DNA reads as TGTGCCAGCAGTTCCCGAGGGGGGCGCGGTTTATATGGCTACACCTTC. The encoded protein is CASSSRGGRGLYGYTF.

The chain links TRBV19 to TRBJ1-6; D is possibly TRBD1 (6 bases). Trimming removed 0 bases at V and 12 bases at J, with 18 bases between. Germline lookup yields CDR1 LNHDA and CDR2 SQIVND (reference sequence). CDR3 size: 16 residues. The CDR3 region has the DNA TGTGCCAGTAGTATAGACGCAAACAGGGCGAATCGACCCCTCCACTTT. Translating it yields CASSIDANRANRPLHF.

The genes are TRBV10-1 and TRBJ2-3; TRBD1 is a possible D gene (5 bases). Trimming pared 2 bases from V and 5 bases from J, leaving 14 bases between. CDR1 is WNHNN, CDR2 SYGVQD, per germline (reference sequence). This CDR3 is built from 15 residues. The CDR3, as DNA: TGCGCCAGCAGTGAGAGGCCCCAAGGGGTAGATACGCAGTATTTT. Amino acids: CASSERPQGVDTQYF.

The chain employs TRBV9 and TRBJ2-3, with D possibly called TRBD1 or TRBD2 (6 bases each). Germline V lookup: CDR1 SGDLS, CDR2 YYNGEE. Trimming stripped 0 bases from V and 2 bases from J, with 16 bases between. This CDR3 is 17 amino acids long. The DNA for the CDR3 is TGTGCCAGCAGCGTAGGGGACTTTGGACAGTTCACAGATACGCAGTATTTT. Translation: CASSVGDFGQFTDTQYF.

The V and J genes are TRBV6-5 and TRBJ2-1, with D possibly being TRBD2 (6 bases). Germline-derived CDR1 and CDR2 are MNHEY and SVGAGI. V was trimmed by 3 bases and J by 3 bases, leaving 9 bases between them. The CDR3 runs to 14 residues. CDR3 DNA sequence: TGTGCCAGCAGTTATGACGGGAGCTACAATGAGCAGTTCTTC. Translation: CASSYDGSYNEQFF.

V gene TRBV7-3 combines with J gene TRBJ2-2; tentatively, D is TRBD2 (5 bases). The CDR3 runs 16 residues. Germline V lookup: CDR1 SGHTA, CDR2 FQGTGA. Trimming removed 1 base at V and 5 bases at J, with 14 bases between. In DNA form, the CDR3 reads TGTGCCAGCAGCTTAAGCATAGAGGGTCCAACCGGGGAGCTGTTTTTT. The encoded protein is CASSLSIEGPTGELFF.

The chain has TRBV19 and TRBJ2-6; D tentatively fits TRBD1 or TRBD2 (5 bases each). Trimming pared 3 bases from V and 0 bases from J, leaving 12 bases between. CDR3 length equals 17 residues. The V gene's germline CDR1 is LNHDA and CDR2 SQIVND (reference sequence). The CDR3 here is CASSISGRYSGANVLTF. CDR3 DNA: TGTGCCAGTAGTATTTCGGGACGGTACTCTGGGGCCAACGTCCTGACTTTC.

The CDR3 protein is CASSESMFSSTDTQYF. DNA of the CDR3: TGCGCCAGCAGTGAGTCGATGTTTTCTAGCACAGATACGCAGTATTTT. The chain uses TRBV10-1 and TRBJ2-3; unclear D gene. The V and J ends lost 0 bases and 0 bases respectively, with 10 bases between them. CDR1 and CDR2 from the germline V gene are WNHNN and SYGVQD (reference sequence). The CDR3 runs to 16 residues.

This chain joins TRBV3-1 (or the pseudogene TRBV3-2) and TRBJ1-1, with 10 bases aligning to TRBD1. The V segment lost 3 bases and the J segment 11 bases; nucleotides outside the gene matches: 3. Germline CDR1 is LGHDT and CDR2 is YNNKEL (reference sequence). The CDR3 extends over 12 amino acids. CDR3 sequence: CASSHRTGGAFF. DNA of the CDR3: TGTGCCAGCAGCCATCGGACAGGGGGTGCTTTCTTT.

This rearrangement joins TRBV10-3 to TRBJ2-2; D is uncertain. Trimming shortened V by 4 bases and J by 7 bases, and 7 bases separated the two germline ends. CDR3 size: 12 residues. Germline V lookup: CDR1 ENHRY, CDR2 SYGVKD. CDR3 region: CAISVYLGELFF. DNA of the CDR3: TGTGCCATCAGTGTATACCTCGGGGAGCTGTTTTTT.

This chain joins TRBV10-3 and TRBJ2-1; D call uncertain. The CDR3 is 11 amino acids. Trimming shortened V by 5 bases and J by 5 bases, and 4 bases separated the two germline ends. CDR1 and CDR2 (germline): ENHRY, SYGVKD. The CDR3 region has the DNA TGTGCCATCAGTCCAGACAATGAGCAGTTCTTC. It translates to CAISPDNEQFF.

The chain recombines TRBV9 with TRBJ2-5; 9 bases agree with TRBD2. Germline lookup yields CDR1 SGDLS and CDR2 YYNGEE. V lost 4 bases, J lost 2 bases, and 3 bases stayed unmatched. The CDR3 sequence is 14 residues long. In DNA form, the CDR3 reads TGTGCCAGCAGCCGACTAGCGGTTCAAGAGACCCAGTACTTC. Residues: CASSRLAVQETQYF.

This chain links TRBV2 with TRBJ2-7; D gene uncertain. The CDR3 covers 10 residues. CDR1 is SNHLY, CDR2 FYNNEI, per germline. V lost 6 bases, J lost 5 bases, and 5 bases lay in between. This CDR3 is CASRAHEQYF. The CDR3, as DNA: TGTGCCAGCAGAGCCCACGAGCAGTACTTC.

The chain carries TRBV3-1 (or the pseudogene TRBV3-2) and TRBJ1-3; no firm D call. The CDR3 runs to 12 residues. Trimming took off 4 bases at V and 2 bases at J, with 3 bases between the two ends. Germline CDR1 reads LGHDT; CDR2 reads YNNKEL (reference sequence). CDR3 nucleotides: TGTGCCAGCAGCCGGCCTGGAAACACCATATATTTT. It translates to CASSRPGNTIYF.

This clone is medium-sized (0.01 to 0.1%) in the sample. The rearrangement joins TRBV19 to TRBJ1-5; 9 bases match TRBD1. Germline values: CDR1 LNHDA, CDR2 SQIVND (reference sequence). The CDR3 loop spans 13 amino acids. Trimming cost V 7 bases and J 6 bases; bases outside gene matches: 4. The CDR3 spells CASTGTGIQPQHF. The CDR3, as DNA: TGTGCCAGTACCGGGACAGGGATTCAGCCCCAGCATTTT. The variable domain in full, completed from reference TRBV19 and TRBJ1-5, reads DGGITQSPKYLFRKEGQNVTLSCEQNLNHDAMYWYRQDPGQGLRLIYYSQIVNDFQKGDIAEGYSVSREKKESFPLTVTSAQKNPTAFYLCASTGTGIQPQHFGDGTRLSIL.

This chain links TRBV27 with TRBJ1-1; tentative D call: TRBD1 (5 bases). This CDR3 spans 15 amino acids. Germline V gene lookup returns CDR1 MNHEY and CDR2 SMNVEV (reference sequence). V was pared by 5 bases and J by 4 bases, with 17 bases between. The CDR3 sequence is CASSLRPAGGTEAFF. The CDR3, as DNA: TGTGCCAGCAGTCTACGGCCCGCCGGGGGCACTGAAGCTTTCTTT.

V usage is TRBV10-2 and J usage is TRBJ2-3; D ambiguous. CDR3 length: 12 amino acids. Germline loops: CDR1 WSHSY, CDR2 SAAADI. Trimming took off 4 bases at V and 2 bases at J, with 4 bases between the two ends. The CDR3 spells CASSVTTDTQYF. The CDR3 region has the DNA TGCGCCAGCAGTGTGACCACAGATACGCAGTATTTT.

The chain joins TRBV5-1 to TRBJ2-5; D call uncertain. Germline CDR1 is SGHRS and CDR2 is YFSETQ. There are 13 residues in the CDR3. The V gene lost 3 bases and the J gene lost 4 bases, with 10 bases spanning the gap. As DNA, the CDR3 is TGCGCCAGCAGCTCTCTGTTGGGAGAGACCCAGTACTTC. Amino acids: CASSSLLGETQYF.

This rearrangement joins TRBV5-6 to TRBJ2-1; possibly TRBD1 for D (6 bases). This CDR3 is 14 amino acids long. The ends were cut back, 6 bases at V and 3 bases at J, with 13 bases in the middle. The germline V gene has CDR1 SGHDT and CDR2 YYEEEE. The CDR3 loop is CASTWGRGYNEQFF. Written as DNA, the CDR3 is TGTGCCAGCACCTGGGGCAGGGGCTACAATGAGCAGTTCTTC.

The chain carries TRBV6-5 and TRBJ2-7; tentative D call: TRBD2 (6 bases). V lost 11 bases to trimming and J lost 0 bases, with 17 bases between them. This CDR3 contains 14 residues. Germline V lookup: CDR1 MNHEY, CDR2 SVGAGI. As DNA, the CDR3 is TGTGCCTCGTGGGACTTCGGGGACTCCTACGAGCAGTACTTC. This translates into CASWDFGDSYEQYF.

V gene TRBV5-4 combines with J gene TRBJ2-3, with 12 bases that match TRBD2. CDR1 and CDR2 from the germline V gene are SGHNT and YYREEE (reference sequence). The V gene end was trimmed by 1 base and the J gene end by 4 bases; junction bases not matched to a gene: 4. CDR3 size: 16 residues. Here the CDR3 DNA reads TGTGCCAGCAGCTTGCTAGCGGGGGGGAATTCAGATACGCAGTATTTT. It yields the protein CASSLLAGGNSDTQYF.

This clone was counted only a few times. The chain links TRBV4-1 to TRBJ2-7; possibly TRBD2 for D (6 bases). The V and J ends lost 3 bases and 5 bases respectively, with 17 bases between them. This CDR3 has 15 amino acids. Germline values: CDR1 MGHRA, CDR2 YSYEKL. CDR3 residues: CASSHPGALADEQYF. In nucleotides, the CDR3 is TGCGCCAGCAGCCATCCGGGAGCTTTGGCCGACGAGCAGTACTTC.

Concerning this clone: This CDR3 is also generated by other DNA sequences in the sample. The CDR3 DNA reads TGTGCCAGCTCTCCCGGGGGGCGCAATCAGCCCCAGCATTTT. This sequence encodes CASSPGGRNQPQHF. The chain uses TRBV18 and TRBJ1-5; D might be TRBD1 (6 bases). Germline V gene sequence: CDR1 KGHSH, CDR2 LQKENI. Trimming removed 6 bases at V and 2 bases at J, with 11 bases between. The CDR3 consists of 14 residues.

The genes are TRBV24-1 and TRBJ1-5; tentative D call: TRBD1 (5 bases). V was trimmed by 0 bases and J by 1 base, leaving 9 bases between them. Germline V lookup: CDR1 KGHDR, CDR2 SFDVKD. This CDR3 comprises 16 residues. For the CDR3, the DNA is TGTGCCACCAGTGATTTGCGTTCAGGGAGCAATCAGCCCCAGCATTTT. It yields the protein CATSDLRSGSNQPQHF.